One sample yielded the 5 T cell receptor beta chains listed below, sequenced in a study of regulatory T cells in long-lasting Graves disease. The time point was: newly diagnosed GD, antithyroid drugs for less than 3 months. Researchers made the TCR library from RNA that was extracted from PBMCs. CDR3 regions were amplified by Arm-PCR using iRepertoire HTBI primers to build TCR beta libraries. TCRdb reanalysed the multiplex PCR reads using MiXCR and keeps one entry per CDR3 protein. The repertoire holds about 370,000 distinct CDR3 sequences, with roughly 16% as singletons. The specimen comprised peripheral blood mononuclear cells (PBMCs), sampled at new diagnosis, from a patient treated with antithyroid drugs. Every receptor here comes from a female donor with Graves disease.

This clonotype was counted at least ten times. The chain carries TRBV7-6 and TRBJ2-7; 12 nucleotides align to TRBD2. The V and J ends lost 5 bases and 2 bases, in that order; junction bases with no gene match: 7. CDR1 and CDR2 (germline): SGHVS, FNYEAQ. The CDR3 is 16 residues long. The CDR3 nucleotides read TGTGCCAGCAGCCCACGACTAGCGGGAGAGACCTACGAGCAGTACTTC. Translating gives CASSPRLAGETYEQYF.

The V gene is TRBV6-2 or TRBV6-3, the J gene TRBJ2-7, with 14 bases matching TRBD2. There are 16 residues in the CDR3. CDR1 is MNHEY, CDR2 SVGEGT, per germline. V lost 4 bases to trimming and J lost 5 bases; unmatched junction nucleotides: 7. CDR3 loop: CASSSTGTSGSNEQYF. The CDR3 nucleotides are TGTGCCAGCAGTTCTACCGGGACTAGCGGGAGTAACGAGCAGTACTTC.

This clonotype was counted only a few times. The chain combines TRBV7-9 with TRBJ2-6; 8 nucleotides align to TRBD1. V lost 4 bases, J lost 4 bases, and 6 bases stayed unmatched. This CDR3 is 16 amino acids long. CDR1 and CDR2 (germline): SEHNR, FQNEAQ (reference sequence). CDR3 in amino acids: CASSWGRGQGANVLTF. The CDR3 coding sequence is TGTGCCAGCAGCTGGGGCAGGGGGCAAGGGGCCAACGTCCTGACTTTC.

This clonotype was recorded at least ten times. The chain carries TRBV20-1 and TRBJ2-1, with D possibly matching TRBD2 (6 bases). The CDR3 is 16 residues long. The V and J ends lost 1 base and 4 bases respectively, with 17 bases between them. Germline values: CDR1 DFQATT, CDR2 SNEGSKA (reference sequence). The CDR3 loop is CSARAFSGAGYNEQFF. The CDR3 DNA is TGCAGTGCTAGAGCATTCTCGGGAGCAGGGTACAATGAGCAGTTCTTC.

This clonotype was seen ten or more times. The J gene is TRBJ1-1, the V gene TRBV2; no clear D. The CDR3 is 16 residues long. Trimming cost V 4 bases and J 5 bases, with 20 bases left between them. CDR1 is SNHLY, CDR2 FYNNEI, per germline. CDR3 sequence reads: CASSGGDTKGGTEAFF. CDR3 nucleotide sequence: TGTGCCAGCAGTGGCGGTGACACTAAGGGAGGGACTGAAGCTTTCTTT.